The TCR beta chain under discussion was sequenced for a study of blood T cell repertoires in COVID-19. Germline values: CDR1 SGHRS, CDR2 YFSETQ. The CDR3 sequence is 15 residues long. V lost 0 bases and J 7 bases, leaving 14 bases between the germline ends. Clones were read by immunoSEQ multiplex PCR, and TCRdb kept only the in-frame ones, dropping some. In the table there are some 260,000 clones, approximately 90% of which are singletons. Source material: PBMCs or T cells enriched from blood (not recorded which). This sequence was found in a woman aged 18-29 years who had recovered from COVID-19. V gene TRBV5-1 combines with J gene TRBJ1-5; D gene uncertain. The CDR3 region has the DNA TGCGCCAGCAGCTTGGATGTGGGAGGACGCCAGCCCCAGCATTTT. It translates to CASSLDVGGRQPQHF.